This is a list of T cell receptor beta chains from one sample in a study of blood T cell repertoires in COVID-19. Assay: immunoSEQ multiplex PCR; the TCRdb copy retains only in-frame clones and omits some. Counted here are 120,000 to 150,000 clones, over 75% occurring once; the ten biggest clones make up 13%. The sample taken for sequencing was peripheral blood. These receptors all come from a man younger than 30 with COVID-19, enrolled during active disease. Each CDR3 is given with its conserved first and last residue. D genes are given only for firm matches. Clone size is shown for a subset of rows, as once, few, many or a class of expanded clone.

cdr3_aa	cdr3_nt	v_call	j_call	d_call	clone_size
CASRPSGTTDTQYF	TGTGCCAGCAGACCTAGCGGGACAACAGATACGCAGTATTTT	TRBV6-2/TRBV6-3	TRBJ2-3	TRBD2	.
CASSLSGFYNEQFF	TGTGCCAGCAGTTTATCGGGCTTCTACAATGAGCAGTTCTTC	TRBV27	TRBJ2-1	.	once
CASSYFLGQGREQYF	TGTGCCAGCAGTTATTTTTTGGGACAGGGACGCGAGCAGTACTTC	TRBV6-5	TRBJ2-7	TRBD1	.
CASSIKTARGSIYEQYF	TGTGCCAGTAGTATCAAAACCGCCCGGGGGAGCATTTACGAGCAGTACTTC	TRBV19	TRBJ2-7	.	.
CASSYWEGQNEQFF	TGTGCCAGCAGTTACTGGGAGGGCCAGAATGAGCAGTTCTTC	TRBV6-2/TRBV6-3	TRBJ2-1	TRBD2	.
CASSSPGGTNEKLLF	TGTGCCAGCAGCAGTCCGGGGGGGACTAATGAAAAACTGCTTTTT	TRBV5-6	TRBJ1-4	.	.
CASSQEKLAWGVEQFF	TGTGCCAGCAGCCAAGAAAAACTAGCGTGGGGAGTTGAGCAGTTCTTC	TRBV4-2	TRBJ2-1	TRBD2	.
CASSLSPRANTEAFF	TGTGCCAGTAGCCTGTCCCCCCGAGCGAACACTGAAGCTTTCTTT	TRBV19	TRBJ1-1	.	.
CASSRQYNEKLLF	TGTGCCAGCAGTAGACAGTATAATGAAAAACTGCTTTTT	TRBV6-5	TRBJ1-4	.	.
CSVEMPGDEQFF	TGCAGCGTTGAAATGCCCGGGGATGAGCAGTTCTTC	TRBV29-1	TRBJ2-1	.	.
CASGPGTGGTGELFF	TGTGCTAGTGGTCCAGGGACAGGGGGCACCGGGGAGCTGTTTTTT	TRBV12-5	TRBJ2-2	TRBD1	.
CASSIVPGAPGNTIYF	TGTGCCAGTAGTATAGTTCCAGGGGCGCCTGGAAACACCATATATTTT	TRBV19	TRBJ1-3	.	.
CASSIYRVHNEQFF	TGTGCCAGCAGCATTTACCGGGTCCACAATGAGCAGTTCTTC	TRBV6-5	TRBJ2-1	.	.
CASTVQAGGVTEAFF	TGTGCCAGCACCGTACAGGCGGGGGGCGTTACTGAAGCTTTCTTT	TRBV27	TRBJ1-1	.	.
CASSSGLSGYFSYNEQFF	TGTGCCAGCAGTTCTGGTCTTAGCGGGTACTTCTCCTACAATGAGCAGTTCTTC	TRBV6-2/TRBV6-3	TRBJ2-1	TRBD2	.
CASSRTGISYEQYF	TGTGCCAGCAGCAGGACAGGGATATCTTACGAGCAGTACTTC	TRBV7-2	TRBJ2-7	TRBD1	.
CASSFRERTEAFF	TGTGCCAGCAGTTTCCGAGAGCGCACTGAAGCTTTCTTT	TRBV12-3/TRBV12-4	TRBJ1-1	.	.
CSASWWRRGANYGYTF	TGCAGTGCTAGTTGGTGGAGGAGGGGTGCTAACTATGGCTACACCTTC	TRBV20-1	TRBJ1-2	.	.
CATSKGKASNQPQHF	TGTGCCACCAGCAAGGGGAAAGCAAGCAATCAGCCCCAGCATTTT	TRBV15	TRBJ1-5	.	once
CASSYSSVRGRDGYTF	TGTGCCAGCAGTTACTCGTCGGTGAGGGGGCGAGACGGCTACACCTTC	TRBV6-5	TRBJ1-2	TRBD1	once
CASSLLRELIDTQYF	TGTGCCAGCAGTTTATTGCGGGAGTTGATAGATACGCAGTATTTT	TRBV28	TRBJ2-3	TRBD2	.
CASSPRAGALDTQYF	TGTGCCAGCAGCCCTCGAGCGGGAGCACTAGATACGCAGTATTTT	TRBV4-2	TRBJ2-3	TRBD2	once
CASSPPDRDGNQPQHF	TGTGCCAGCTCACCACCCGACAGGGACGGCAATCAGCCCCAGCATTTT	TRBV18	TRBJ1-5	TRBD1	.
CASSLGESGEQYF	TGTGCCAGCAGTTTAGGGGAGTCCGGCGAGCAGTACTTC	TRBV12-3/TRBV12-4	TRBJ2-7	.	once
CASRPGASNTEAFF	TGTGCCAGCAGACCTGGGGCCTCGAACACTGAAGCTTTCTTT	TRBV27	TRBJ1-1	.	.